This record concerns one T cell receptor (beta chain) sequence. Its target is not known. V gave up 0 bases and J gave up 8 bases; unmatched junction bases: 5. The CDR3 sequence is 14 residues long. Germline loops: CDR1 SGDLS, CDR2 YYNGEE. The sample originates from a study of cytomegalovirus exposure and HLA in healthy donors. Study-wide results and limits: Productive status was seen about 87% or about 30% of the time for most TCR beta V segments in an earlier analysis. What TCR beta sequences reportedly achieved was accurate prediction of HLA-A and HLA-B alleles in most subjects.

Amplification used 60 Vbeta primers and 13 Jbeta primers. TCRdb's copy holds only in-frame clones and misses some; the assay was immunoSEQ multiplex PCR. The sample holds under 200,000 clones. Sequencing input: PBMCs. The TCR comes from a man between 25 and 39 years old in good health and CMV-seronegative. The rearrangement joins TRBV9 to TRBJ2-1; TRBD2 matches 7 bases. The DNA of the CDR3 is TGTGCCAGCAGCGTAGGGGAGGGCTGGGATGAGCAGTTCTTC. Residues: CASSVGEGWDEQFF. The full variable domain, its missing parts supplied by reference TRBV9 and TRBJ2-1, is DSGVTQTPKHLITATGQRVTLRCSPRSGDLSVYWYQQSLDQGLQFLIQYYNGEERAKGNILERFSAQQFPDLHSELNLSSLELGDSALYFCASSVGEGWDEQFFGPGTRLTVL.